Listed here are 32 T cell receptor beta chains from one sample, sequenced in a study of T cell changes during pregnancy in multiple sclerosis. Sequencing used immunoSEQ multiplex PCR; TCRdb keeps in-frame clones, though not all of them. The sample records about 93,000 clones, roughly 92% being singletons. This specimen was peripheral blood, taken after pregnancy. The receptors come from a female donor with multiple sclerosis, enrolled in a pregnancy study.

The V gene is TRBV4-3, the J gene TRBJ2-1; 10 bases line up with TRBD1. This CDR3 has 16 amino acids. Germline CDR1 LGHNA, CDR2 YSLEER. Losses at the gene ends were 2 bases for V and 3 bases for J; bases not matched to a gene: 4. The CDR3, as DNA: TGCGCCAGCAGCCAACCGGGACAGGGGTTCTACAATGAGCAGTTCTTC. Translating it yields CASSQPGQGFYNEQFF.

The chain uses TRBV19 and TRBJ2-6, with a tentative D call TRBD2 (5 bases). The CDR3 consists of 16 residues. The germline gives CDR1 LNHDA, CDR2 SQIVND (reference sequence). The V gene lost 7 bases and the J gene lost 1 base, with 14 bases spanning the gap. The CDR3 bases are TGTGCCAGTACCGCGAGGGTCAGGTCTGGGGCCAACGTCCTGACTTTC. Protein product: CASTARVRSGANVLTF. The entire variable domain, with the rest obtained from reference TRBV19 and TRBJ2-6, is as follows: DGGITQSPKYLFRKEGQNVTLSCEQNLNHDAMYWYRQDPGQGLRLIYYSQIVNDFQKGDIAEGYSVSREKKESFPLTVTSAQKNPTAFYLCASTARVRSGANVLTFGAGSRLTVL.

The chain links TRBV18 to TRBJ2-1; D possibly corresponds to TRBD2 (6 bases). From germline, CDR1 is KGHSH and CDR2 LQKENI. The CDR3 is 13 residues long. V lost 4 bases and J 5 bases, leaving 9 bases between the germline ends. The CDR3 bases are TGTGCCAGCTCACTCACGGGGGACAATGAGCAGTTCTTC. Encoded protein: CASSLTGDNEQFF.

The CDR3 DNA reads TGCGCCAGCAGCCAAGATAGCGGGACTAGCGGGGGTGTCGCAGATACGCAGTATTTT. It codes for CASSQDSGTSGGVADTQYF. This sequence joins TRBV4-3 and TRBJ2-3; TRBD2 aligns across 14 bases. V shed 0 bases and J 4 bases; nucleotides not matched to a gene: 9. Germline CDR1 is LGHNA and CDR2 is YSLEER. CDR3 length: 19 residues.

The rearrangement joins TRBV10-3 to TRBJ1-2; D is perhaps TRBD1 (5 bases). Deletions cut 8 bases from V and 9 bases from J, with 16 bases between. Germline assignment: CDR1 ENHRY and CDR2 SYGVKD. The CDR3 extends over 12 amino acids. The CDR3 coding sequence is TGTGCCATCTCGGGGGAACGGGCCAGCTACACCTTC. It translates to CAISGERASYTF.

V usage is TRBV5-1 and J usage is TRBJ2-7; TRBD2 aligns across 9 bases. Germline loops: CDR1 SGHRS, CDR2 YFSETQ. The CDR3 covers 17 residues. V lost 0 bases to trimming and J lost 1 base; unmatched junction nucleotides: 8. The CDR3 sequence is CASSLGERRGGSYEQYF. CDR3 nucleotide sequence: TGCGCCAGCAGCTTGGGTGAGAGGCGGGGGGGGTCCTACGAGCAGTACTTC.

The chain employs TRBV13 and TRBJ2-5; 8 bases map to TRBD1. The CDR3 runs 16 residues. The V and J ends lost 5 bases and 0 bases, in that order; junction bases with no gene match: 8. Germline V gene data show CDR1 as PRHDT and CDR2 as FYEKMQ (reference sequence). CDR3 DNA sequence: TGTGCCAGCAGCCCGTCACGACAGGGGTACCAAGAGACCCAGTACTTC. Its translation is CASSPSRQGYQETQYF.

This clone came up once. CDR3 bases: TGTGCCAGCAGTGAGATCTTAGGGACAGGGGCTCTCGAGACCCAGTACTTC. Its protein is CASSEILGTGALETQYF. The chain employs TRBV25-1 and TRBJ2-5, with TRBD1 matching 10 bases. V gave up 3 bases and J gave up 5 bases; unmatched junction bases: 12. Looked up from germline, CDR1 is MGHDK and CDR2 is SYGVNS. This CDR3 has 17 residues.

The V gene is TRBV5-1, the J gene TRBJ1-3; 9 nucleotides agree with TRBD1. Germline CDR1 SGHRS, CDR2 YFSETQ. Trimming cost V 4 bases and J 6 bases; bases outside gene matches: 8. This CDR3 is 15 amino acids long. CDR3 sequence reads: CASSGGDREVNTIYF. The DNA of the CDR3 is TGCGCCAGCAGCGGCGGGGACAGGGAAGTAAACACCATATATTTT.

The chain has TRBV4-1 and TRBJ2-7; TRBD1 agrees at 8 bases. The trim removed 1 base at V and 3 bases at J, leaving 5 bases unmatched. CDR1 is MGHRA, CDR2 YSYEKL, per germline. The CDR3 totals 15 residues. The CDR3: CASSQVATGDYEQYF. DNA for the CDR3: TGCGCCAGCAGCCAAGTTGCGACAGGGGACTACGAGCAGTACTTC.

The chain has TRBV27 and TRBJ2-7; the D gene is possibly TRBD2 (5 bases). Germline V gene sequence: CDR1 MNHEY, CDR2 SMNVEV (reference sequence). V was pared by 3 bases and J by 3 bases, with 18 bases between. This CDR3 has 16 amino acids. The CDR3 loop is CASSFGGPGFNYEQYF. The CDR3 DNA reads TGTGCCAGCAGTTTTGGCGGGCCGGGATTTAACTACGAGCAGTACTTC.

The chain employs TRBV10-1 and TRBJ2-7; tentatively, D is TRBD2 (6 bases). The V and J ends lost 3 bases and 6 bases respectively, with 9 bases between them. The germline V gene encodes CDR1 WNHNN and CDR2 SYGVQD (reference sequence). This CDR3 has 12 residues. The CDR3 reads CASSDAGSEQYF. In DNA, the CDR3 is TGCGCCAGCAGTGATGCGGGGTCCGAGCAGTACTTC.

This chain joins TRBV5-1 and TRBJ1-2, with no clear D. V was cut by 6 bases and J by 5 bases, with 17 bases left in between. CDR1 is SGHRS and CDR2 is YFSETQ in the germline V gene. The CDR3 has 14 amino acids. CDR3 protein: CASTYDLEFYGYTF. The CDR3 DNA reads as TGCGCCAGCACTTACGACCTAGAATTTTATGGCTACACCTTC.

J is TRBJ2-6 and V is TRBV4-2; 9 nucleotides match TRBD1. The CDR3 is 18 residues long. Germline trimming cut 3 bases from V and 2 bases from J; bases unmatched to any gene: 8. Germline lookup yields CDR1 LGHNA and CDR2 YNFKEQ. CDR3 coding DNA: TGTGCCAGCAGCCAGCAAGGGACAGGGAGCCCTGGGGCCAACGTCCTGACTTTC. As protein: CASSQQGTGSPGANVLTF.

CDR3 coding DNA: TGTGCCAGCAGCTCCCGACAGGGCTTATACGAGCAGTACTTC. It codes for CASSSRQGLYEQYF. The J gene is TRBJ2-7, the V gene TRBV5-8; 7 nucleotides line up with TRBD1. CDR3 length equals 14 residues. V was pared by 3 bases and J by 4 bases, with 7 bases of the junction left unmatched. Germline CDR1 reads SGHTS; CDR2 reads YDEGEE.

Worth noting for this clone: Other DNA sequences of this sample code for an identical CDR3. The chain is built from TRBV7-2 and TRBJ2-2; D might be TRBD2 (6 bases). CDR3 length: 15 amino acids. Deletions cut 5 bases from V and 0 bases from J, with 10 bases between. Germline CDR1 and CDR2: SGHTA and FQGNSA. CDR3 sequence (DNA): TGTGCCAGCAGCCTGGGGGGAACGAACACCGGGGAGCTGTTTTTT. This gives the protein CASSLGGTNTGELFF.

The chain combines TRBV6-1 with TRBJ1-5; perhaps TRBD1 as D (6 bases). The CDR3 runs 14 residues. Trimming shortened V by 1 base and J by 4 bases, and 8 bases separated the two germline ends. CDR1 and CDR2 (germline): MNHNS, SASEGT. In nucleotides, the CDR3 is TGTGCCAGCAGTGAAGGGACAGAGAATCAGCCCCAGCATTTT. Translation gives CASSEGTENQPQHF.

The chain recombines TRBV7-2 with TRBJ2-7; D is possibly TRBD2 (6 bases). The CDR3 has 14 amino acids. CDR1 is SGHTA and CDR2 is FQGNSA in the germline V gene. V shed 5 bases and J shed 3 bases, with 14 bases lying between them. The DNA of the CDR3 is TGTGCCAGCAGCCCCGGCGGGGTGGGCTACGAGCAGTACTTC. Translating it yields CASSPGGVGYEQYF.

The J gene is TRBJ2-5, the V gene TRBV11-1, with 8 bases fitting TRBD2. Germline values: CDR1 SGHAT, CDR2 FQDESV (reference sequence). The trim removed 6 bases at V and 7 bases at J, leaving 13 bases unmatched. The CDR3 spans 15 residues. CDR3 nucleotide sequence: TGTGCCAGCAGTCCTCGGGGGGGCCGGAGGGGGACCCAGTACTTC. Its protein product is CASSPRGGRRGTQYF. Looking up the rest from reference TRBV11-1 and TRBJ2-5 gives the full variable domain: EAEVAQSPRYKITEKSQAVAFWCDPISGHATLYWYRQILGQGPELLVQFQDESVVDDSQLPKDRFSAERLKGVDSTLKIQPAELGDSAMYLCASSPRGGRRGTQYFGPGTRLLVL.

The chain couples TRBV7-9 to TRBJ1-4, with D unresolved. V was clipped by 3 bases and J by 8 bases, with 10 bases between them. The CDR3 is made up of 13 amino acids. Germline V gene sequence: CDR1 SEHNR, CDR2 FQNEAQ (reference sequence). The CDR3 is CASSFREREKLFF. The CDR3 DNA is TGTGCCAGCAGCTTTCGGGAGAGGGAAAAACTGTTTTTT.

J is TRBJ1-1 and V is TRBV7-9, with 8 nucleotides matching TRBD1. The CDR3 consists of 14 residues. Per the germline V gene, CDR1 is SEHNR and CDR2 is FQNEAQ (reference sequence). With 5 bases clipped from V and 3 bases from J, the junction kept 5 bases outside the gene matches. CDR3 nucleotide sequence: TGTGCCAGCAGCGTCAGGGGGCATGACACTGAAGCTTTCTTT. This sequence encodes CASSVRGHDTEAFF.

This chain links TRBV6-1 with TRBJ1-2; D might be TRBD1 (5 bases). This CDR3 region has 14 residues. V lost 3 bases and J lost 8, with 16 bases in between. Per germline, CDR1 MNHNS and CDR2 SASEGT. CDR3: CASSDLRQGWGYTF. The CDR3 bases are TGTGCCAGCAGTGATTTGCGGCAGGGATGGGGCTACACCTTC.

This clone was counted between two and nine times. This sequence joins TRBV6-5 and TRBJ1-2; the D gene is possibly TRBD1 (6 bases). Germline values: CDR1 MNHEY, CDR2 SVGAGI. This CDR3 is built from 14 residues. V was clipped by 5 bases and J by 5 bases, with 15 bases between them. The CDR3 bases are TGTGCCAGCAGTCAAAGCCTCACAGGGTATGGCTACACCTTC. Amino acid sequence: CASSQSLTGYGYTF.

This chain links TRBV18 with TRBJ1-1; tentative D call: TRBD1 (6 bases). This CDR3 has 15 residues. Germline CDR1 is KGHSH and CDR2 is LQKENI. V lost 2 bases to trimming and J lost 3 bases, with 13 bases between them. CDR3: CASSPRTALDTEAFF. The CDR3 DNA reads TGTGCCAGCTCACCAAGGACAGCCCTTGACACTGAAGCTTTCTTT.

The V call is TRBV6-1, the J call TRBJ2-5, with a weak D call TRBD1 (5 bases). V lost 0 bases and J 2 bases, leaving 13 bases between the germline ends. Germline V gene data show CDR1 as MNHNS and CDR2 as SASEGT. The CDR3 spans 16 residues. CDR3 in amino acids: CASSEAEGVGQETQYF. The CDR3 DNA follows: TGTGCCAGCAGTGAAGCGGAAGGGGTCGGGCAAGAGACCCAGTACTTC.

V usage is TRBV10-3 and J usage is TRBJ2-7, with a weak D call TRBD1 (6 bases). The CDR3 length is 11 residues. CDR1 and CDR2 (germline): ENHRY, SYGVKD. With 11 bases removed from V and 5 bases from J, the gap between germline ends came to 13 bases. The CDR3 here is CASRGGDEQYF. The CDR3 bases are TGTGCCTCACGAGGGGGTGACGAGCAGTACTTC.

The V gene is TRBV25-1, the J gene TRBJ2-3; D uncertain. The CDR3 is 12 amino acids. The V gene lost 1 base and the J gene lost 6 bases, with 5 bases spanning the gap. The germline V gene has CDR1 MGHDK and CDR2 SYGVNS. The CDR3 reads CASSEFRDTQYF. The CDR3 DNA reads TGTGCCAGCAGTGAATTCAGGGATACGCAGTATTTT.

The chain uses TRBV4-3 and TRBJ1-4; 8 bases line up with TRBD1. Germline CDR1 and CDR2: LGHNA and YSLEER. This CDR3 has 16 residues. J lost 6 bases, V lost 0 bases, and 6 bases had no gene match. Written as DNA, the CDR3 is TGCGCCAGCAGCCAAGATTTGGGACAGGCAGATGAAAAACTGTTTTTT. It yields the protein CASSQDLGQADEKLFF.

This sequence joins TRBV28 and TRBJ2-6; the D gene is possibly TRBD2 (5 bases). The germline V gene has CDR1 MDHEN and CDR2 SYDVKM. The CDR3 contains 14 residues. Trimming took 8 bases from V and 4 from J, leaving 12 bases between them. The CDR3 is CASGLPGGANVLTF. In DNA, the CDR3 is TGTGCCAGCGGGTTGCCGGGAGGGGCCAACGTCCTGACTTTC. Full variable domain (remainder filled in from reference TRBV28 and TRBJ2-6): DVKVTQSSRYLVKRTGEKVFLECVQDMDHENMFWYRQDPGLGLRLIYFSYDVKMKEKGDIPEGYSVSREKKERFSLILESASTNQTSMYLCASGLPGGANVLTFGAGSRLTVL.

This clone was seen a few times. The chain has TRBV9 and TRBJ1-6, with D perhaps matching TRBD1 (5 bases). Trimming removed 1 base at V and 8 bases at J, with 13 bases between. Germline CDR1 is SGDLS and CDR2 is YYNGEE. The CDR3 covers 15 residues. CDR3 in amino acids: CASSVSQGGDSPLHF. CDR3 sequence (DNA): TGTGCCAGCAGCGTATCTCAGGGCGGGGATTCACCCCTCCACTTT.

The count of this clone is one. The CDR3 region is CACRTGAGNTIYF. In nucleotides, the CDR3 is TGTGCCTGCCGGACAGGGGCTGGAAACACCATATATTTT. The chain links TRBV30 to TRBJ1-3; the match to TRBD1 covers 9 bases. V shed 6 bases, J shed 2 bases, and the junction held 2 bases outside the gene matches. Germline-derived CDR1 and CDR2 are GTSNPN and SVGIG (reference sequence). The CDR3 has 13 amino acids.

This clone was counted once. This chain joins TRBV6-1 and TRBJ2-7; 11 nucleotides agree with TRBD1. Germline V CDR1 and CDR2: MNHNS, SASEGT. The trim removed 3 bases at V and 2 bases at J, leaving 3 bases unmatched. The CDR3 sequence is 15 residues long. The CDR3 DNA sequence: TGTGCCAGCAGTGAGTGGACAGGGGGCGCCTACGAGCAGTACTTC. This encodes CASSEWTGGAYEQYF.